The present entry profiles one TCR beta chain with its context. These data come from a study of immune evolution from preneoplasia to lung adenocarcinoma. The table came from immunoSEQ multiplex PCR; TCRdb's copy has only in-frame clones and leaves some out. The data show a few thousand clones, 75% to 85% seen once. The clonotype was recovered from a person aged 70 to 85 with lung adenocarcinoma. Sequenced input: FFPE atypical adenomatous hyperplasia tissue from the lung. The sample's subset: atypical adenomatous hyperplasia (AAH), lung preneoplasia.

The DNA of the CDR3 is TGTGCCAACTACAACGAAGACGGCTACGAGCAGTACTTC. Protein sequence: CANYNEDGYEQYF. This chain links TRBV2 with TRBJ2-7; D remains unclear. CDR1 is SNHLY and CDR2 is FYNNEI in the germline V gene. Trimming cost V 10 bases and J 3 bases, with 16 bases left between them. The CDR3 totals 13 residues.